This TCR beta chain was obtained from a study of cytotoxic CD8 clonotypes in ibrutinib-treated CLL. Germline loops: CDR1 SSHAT, CDR2 FNYEAQ (reference sequence). The CDR3 runs to 14 residues. The data were produced by immunoSEQ multiplex PCR, yet TCRdb's version contains in-frame clones alone and is incomplete. The sample includes under 200,000 clones, over 65% seen only once; the top ten take over 2%. On this clone itself: The junction does not match germline at one end; this may be a read error.

Source: PBMCs, taken after 12 months of ibrutinib treatment. V gene TRBV7-7 combines with J gene TRBJ2-5; D remains ambiguous. The TCR was taken from a human donor with chronic lymphocytic leukemia. CDR3 loop: CASSPRPLQETQYF. CDR3 bases: TGTGCTAGCAGCCCCAGACCCCTCCAAGAGACCCAGTACTTC.